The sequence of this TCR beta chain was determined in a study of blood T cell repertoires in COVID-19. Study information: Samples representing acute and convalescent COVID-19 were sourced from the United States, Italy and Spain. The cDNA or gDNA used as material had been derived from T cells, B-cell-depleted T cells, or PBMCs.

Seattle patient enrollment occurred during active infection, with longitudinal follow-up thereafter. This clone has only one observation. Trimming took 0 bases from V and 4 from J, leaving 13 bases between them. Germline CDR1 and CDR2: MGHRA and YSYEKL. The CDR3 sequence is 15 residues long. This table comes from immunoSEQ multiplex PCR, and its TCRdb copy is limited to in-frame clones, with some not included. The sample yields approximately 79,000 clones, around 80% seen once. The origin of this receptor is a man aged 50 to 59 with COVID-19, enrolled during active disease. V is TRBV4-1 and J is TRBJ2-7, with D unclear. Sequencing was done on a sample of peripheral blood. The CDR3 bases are TGCGCCAGCAGCCAAGAAGCCAGGCAGTCATACGAGCAGTACTTC. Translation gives CASSQEARQSYEQYF.